The rows below give T cell receptor beta chains drawn from one sample of a study of T cell responses to AZD1222 COVID-19 vaccine. Profiled with immunoSEQ multiplex PCR; TCRdb holds only in-frame clones, not every one. This sample has about 73,000 clones, with roughly 88% found just once. Source: peripheral blood, taken on day 0 of AZD1222 vaccination. These receptors were collected from an adult in good health. Both conserved end residues are part of each CDR3. A D gene is named only where the DNA matches it firmly. Only some rows state a clone size, as once, few, many or a class for expanded clones.

>few|TRBV7-2|TRBJ1-1|-
TGTGCCAGCAGCTTAGCTGAGCAGAACACTGAAGCTTTCTTT
CASSLAEQNTEAFF
>-|TRBV15|TRBJ2-7|TRBD1
TGTGCCACCAGCAGAGACGGGACAGGGGGCTCCCGGCCAATAGAGCAGTACTTC
CATSRDGTGGSRPIEQYF
>-|TRBV5-6|TRBJ2-7|-
TGTGCCAGCAGCTTTGGTCCAGAGCAGTACTTC
CASSFGPEQYF
>-|TRBV7-2|TRBJ2-1|TRBD2
TGTGCCACAAAAACTAGGGAGGGCTACAATGAGCAGTTCTTC
CATKTREGYNEQFF
>once|TRBV3-1/TRBV3-2|TRBJ2-4|-
TGTGCCAGCAGCCCCGGCCCCCTCGACAAAAACATTCAGTACTTC
CASSPGPLDKNIQYF
>-|TRBV6-5|TRBJ1-2|TRBD1
TGTGCCAGCTGGGACAGGGACAACTATGGCTACACCTTC
CASWDRDNYGYTF
>-|TRBV5-6|TRBJ2-7|TRBD2
TGTGCCAGCAGCTTGGGCTCCCGGGAGGGTTACGAGCAGTACTTC
CASSLGSREGYEQYF
>-|TRBV5-1|TRBJ2-7|TRBD2
TGCGCCAGCAGCCCCTCTAGCGGGAGATCTGGGGAGCAGTACTTC
CASSPSSGRSGEQYF
>-|TRBV30|TRBJ2-3|-
TGTGCCTGGAGTGGGTATTTAAATACGCAGTATTTT
CAWSGYLNTQYF
>-|TRBV19|TRBJ1-1|TRBD1
TGTGCCAGTTTCCCCCGGAACAGGGGGCTTTGGGACACTGAAGCTTTCTTT
CASFPRNRGLWDTEAFF
>-|TRBV5-1|TRBJ1-1|-
TGCGCCAGCAGAATGAACGGCGACCTGAACACTGAAGCTTTCTTT
CASRMNGDLNTEAFF
>-|TRBV6-5|TRBJ1-1|-
TGTGCCAGCCAACGGTTACCGACAGGTGACACTGAAGCTTTCTTT
CASQRLPTGDTEAFF
>-|TRBV7-9|TRBJ2-1|-
TGTGCCAGCAGTCCGCGGAATGAGCAGTTCTTC
CASSPRNEQFF
>-|TRBV19|TRBJ1-5|-
TGTGCCAGTAGTATCGATGAGGACCCCTTGGGGCCCCAGCATTTT
CASSIDEDPLGPQHF
>once|TRBV24-1|TRBJ1-5|TRBD1
TGTGCCACCAGTGATTCTGGGACAGGGGGGTGGAATCAGCCCCAGCATTTT
CATSDSGTGGWNQPQHF
>-|TRBV19|TRBJ2-1|-
TGTGCCAGTAAGGCGGGCCACTACAATGAGCAGTTCTTC
CASKAGHYNEQFF
>-|TRBV28|TRBJ1-5|TRBD1
TGTGCCAGCAGTCCCGCGACAGGGGGCCATAGCAATCAGCCCCAGCATTTT
CASSPATGGHSNQPQHF
>-|TRBV29-1|TRBJ2-7|-
TGCAGCGCCCTGACGACAGCCAGCTCCTACGAGCAGTACTTC
CSALTTASSYEQYF
>-|TRBV19|TRBJ1-1|-
TGTGCCAGTAGTATGGGTAGAGCTGAAGCTTTCTTT
CASSMGRAEAFF
>-|TRBV28|TRBJ2-5|TRBD2
TGTGCCAGCAGTCCGGGGATACTAGCGAGCCAAGAGACCCAGTACTTC
CASSPGILASQETQYF
>few|TRBV24-1|TRBJ2-3|TRBD1
TGTGCCACCAGTGAACCCGGGACAGGTCCTACCTCAGATACGCAGTATTTT
CATSEPGTGPTSDTQYF
>few|TRBV18|TRBJ2-3|-
TGTGCCAGCTCACCAGGACAGCCTCGCACAGATACGCAGTATTTT
CASSPGQPRTDTQYF
>-|TRBV4-3|TRBJ1-3|-
TGCGCCAGCAGCCAAGGAACAGGGCCCGGAAACACCATATATTTT
CASSQGTGPGNTIYF
>-|TRBV2|TRBJ2-7|-
TGTGCCAGCAGCGTTGCCCACGAGCAGTACTTC
CASSVAHEQYF
>-|TRBV7-9|TRBJ2-1|TRBD2
TGTGCCAGCAGCCTTCGGGGCCAGCGGGGCCCCTACAATGAGCAGTTCTTC
CASSLRGQRGPYNEQFF
>-|TRBV28|TRBJ2-1|TRBD2
TGTGCCAGCAGTTTATTGGTGGGGGGAACGAAGGCGGGAGTGTACTACAATGAGCAGTTCTTC
CASSLLVGGTKAGVYYNEQFF
>-|TRBV3-1/TRBV3-2|TRBJ1-6|TRBD1
TGTGCCAGCAGACGCGAAGGGGGCCAGATCAATTCACCCCTCCACTTT
CASRREGGQINSPLHF
>-|TRBV29-1|TRBJ2-5|-
TGCAGCGTTGGTATAGACAGGTTCCAGTACTTC
CSVGIDRFQYF
>-|TRBV7-3|TRBJ2-2|-
TGTGCCAGCAGCTTAACTAGCCTTCGGTTGGAGCTGTTTTTT
CASSLTSLRLELFF
>-|TRBV10-2|TRBJ2-7|-
TGCGCCAGCAGTGAGTCGACGGGTCTTCCCTACGAGCAGTACTTC
CASSESTGLPYEQYF
>few|TRBV5-4|TRBJ1-1|-
TGTGCCAGCAGCGTCCGGACAGCGTTGAACACTGAAGCTTTCTTT
CASSVRTALNTEAFF
>-|TRBV28|TRBJ2-7|TRBD1
TGTGCCAGCTCCCAACAGGGGGCAGCAGTCTACGAGCAGTACTTC
CASSQQGAAVYEQYF
>-|TRBV4-3|TRBJ1-1|TRBD1
TGCGCCAGCAGCCAAGATGGAATAGGGGGCAGAGGCACTGAAGCTTTCTTT
CASSQDGIGGRGTEAFF
>-|TRBV3-1/TRBV3-2|TRBJ2-1|-
TGTGCCAGCAGCAACCTCGACGGGGGTGAGCAGTTCTTC
CASSNLDGGEQFF
>-|TRBV19|TRBJ2-3|-
TGTGCCAGTACCGAGGGGGGGACTCTCATCACAGATACGCAGTATTTT
CASTEGGTLITDTQYF
>-|TRBV10-3|TRBJ2-5|-
TGTGCCATCAGTGGGATTAGCGGAGTTCTTAAGACCCAGTACTTC
CAISGISGVLKTQYF
>-|TRBV2|TRBJ1-5|-
TGTGCCAGCAGTGATACCGGGACAAGCAATCAGCCCCAGCATTTT
CASSDTGTSNQPQHF
>-|TRBV18|TRBJ1-4|-
TGTGCCAGCGGCCCCGGGAGCCCTAATGAAAAACTGTTTTTT
CASGPGSPNEKLFF
>few|TRBV27|TRBJ1-5|TRBD1
TGTGCCAGCAGTTTAAGACAGGGTTCCTATAGCAATCAGCCCCAGCATTTT
CASSLRQGSYSNQPQHF
>-|TRBV7-2|TRBJ2-2|TRBD2
TGTGCCAGCAGCTTAAGGGTCATGAGTGGCGGGGGGGCCCCCGGGGAGCTGTTTTTT
CASSLRVMSGGGAPGELFF
>-|TRBV28|TRBJ2-1|TRBD2
TGTGCCAGCAGTCCGGGGACTAGCGGCGCGACCTCATACTACAATGAGCAGTTCTTC
CASSPGTSGATSYYNEQFF
>-|TRBV28|TRBJ1-1|-
TGTGCCAGCAGCCTTCGGAACACTGAAGCTTTCTTT
CASSLRNTEAFF
>-|TRBV12-3/TRBV12-4|TRBJ2-1|-
TGTGCCAGCAGTTTATTGGTGGGGGAGCAGTTCTTC
CASSLLVGEQFF
>-|TRBV28|TRBJ2-2|TRBD2
TGTGCCAGCAGTTTAACTAGCGGGAGAAACACCGGGGAGCTGTTTTTT
CASSLTSGRNTGELFF
>-|TRBV7-3|TRBJ2-7|-
TGTGCCAGCAGCTTAAGTGGGGGCTACGAGCAGTACTTC
CASSLSGGYEQYF
>-|TRBV9|TRBJ1-1|-
TGTGCCAGCAGCCCCGGAATGAACACTGAAGCTTTCTTT
CASSPGMNTEAFF
>-|TRBV6-1|TRBJ2-7|-
TGTGCCAGCAGTGAACGGGGCAAGCAGTACTTC
CASSERGKQYF
>-|TRBV3-1/TRBV3-2|TRBJ1-5|-
TGTGCCAGCAGCCCCGCGGGGCGTATGGGAAATCAGCCCCAGCATTTT
CASSPAGRMGNQPQHF
>-|TRBV4-3|TRBJ2-7|-
TGCGCCAGCAGCCAAGATCGGGGTAGCGAGCAGTACTTC
CASSQDRGSEQYF
>-|TRBV7-8|TRBJ2-7|TRBD2
TGTGCCAGCAGCTTAGTAGCGGGAGTCAACAACGAGCAGTACTTC
CASSLVAGVNNEQYF
>-|TRBV6-5|TRBJ2-3|-
TGTGCCAGCAGTACGGACTCGGTGAGCACAGATACGCAGTATTTT
CASSTDSVSTDTQYF
>-|TRBV9|TRBJ1-2|-
TGTGCCAGCGGATCGGCTGTCACTAACTATGGCTACACCTTC
CASGSAVTNYGYTF
>-|TRBV2|TRBJ1-4|-
TGTGCCAGCAGTGAAATCCCAGCAACTAATGAAAAACTGTTTTTT
CASSEIPATNEKLFF
>-|TRBV7-2|TRBJ1-6|-
TGTGCCAGCAGCTTAAATAATTCACCCCTCCACTTT
CASSLNNSPLHF
>-|TRBV27|TRBJ1-6|-
TGTGCCAGCAGCGATGGTTCAGGGCCCGTACATTCACCCCTCCACTTT
CASSDGSGPVHSPLHF